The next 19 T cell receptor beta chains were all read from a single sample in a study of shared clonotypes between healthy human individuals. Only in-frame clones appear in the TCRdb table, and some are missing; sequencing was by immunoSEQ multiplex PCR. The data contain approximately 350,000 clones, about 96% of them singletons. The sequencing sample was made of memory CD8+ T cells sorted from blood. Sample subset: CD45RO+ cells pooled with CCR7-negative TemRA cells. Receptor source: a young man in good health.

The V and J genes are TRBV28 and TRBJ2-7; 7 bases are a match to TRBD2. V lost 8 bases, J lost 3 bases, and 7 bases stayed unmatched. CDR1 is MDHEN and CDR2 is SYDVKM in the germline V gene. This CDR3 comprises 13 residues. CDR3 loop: CASRKPSGYEQYF. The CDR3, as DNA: TGTGCCAGCCGGAAGCCTAGCGGCTACGAGCAGTACTTC. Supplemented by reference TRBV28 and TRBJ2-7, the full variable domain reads DVKVTQSSRYLVKRTGEKVFLECVQDMDHENMFWYRQDPGLGLRLIYFSYDVKMKEKGDIPEGYSVSREKKERFSLILESASTNQTSMYLCASRKPSGYEQYFGPGTRLTVT.

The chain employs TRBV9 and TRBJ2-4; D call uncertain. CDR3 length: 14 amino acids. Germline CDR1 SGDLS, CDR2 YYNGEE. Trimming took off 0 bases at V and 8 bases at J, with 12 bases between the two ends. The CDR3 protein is CASSVDRQGDIQYF. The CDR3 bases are TGTGCCAGCAGCGTAGATCGACAAGGAGACATTCAGTACTTC.

The CDR3 region has the DNA TGTGCCAGTAGTATCGAACTAGCGGGAGATACGCAGTATTTT. Translated, it gives CASSIELAGDTQYF. V is TRBV19 and J is TRBJ2-3; 9 positions match TRBD2. The germline CDR1 and CDR2 sequences are LNHDA and SQIVND (reference sequence). The CDR3 has 14 residues. Unmatched junction bases numbered 3, after V lost 3 bases and J lost 5 bases.

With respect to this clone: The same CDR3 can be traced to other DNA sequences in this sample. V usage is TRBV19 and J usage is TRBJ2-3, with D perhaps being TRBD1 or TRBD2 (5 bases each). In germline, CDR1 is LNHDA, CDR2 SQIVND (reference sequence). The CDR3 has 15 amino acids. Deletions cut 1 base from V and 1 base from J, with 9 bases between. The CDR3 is CASSIGGRGTDTQYF. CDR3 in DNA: TGTGCCAGTAGTATAGGGGGACGCGGCACAGATACGCAGTATTTT.

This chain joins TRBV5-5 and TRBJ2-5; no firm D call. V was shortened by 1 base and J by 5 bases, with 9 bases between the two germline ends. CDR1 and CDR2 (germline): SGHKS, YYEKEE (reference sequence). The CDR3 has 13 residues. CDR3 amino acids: CASSLRVGETQYF. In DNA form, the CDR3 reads TGTGCCAGCAGCTTGCGGGTAGGGGAGACCCAGTACTTC.

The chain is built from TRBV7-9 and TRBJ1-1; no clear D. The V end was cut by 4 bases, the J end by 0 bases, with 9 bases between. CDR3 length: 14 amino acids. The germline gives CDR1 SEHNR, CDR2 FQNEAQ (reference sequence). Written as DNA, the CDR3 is TGTGCCAGCAGCTCAGTCCTTATGAACACTGAAGCTTTCTTT. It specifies CASSSVLMNTEAFF. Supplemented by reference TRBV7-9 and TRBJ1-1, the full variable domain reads DTGVSQNPRHKITKRGQNVTFRCDPISEHNRLYWYRQTLGQGPEFLTYFQNEAQLEKSRLLSDRFSAERPKGSFSTLEIQRTEQGDSAMYLCASSSVLMNTEAFFGQGTRLTVV.

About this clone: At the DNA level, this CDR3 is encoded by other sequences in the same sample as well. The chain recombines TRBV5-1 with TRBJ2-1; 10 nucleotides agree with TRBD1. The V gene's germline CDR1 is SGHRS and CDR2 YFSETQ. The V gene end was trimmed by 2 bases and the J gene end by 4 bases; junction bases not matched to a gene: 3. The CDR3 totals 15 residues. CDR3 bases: TGCGCCAGCAGCTTCCGGGACAGGGGTTACAATGAGCAGTTCTTC. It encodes CASSFRDRGYNEQFF.

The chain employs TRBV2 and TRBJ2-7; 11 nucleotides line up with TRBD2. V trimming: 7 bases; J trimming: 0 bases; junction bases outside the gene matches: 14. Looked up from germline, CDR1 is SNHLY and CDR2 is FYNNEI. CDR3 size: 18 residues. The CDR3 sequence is CASTLLAGEGVNSYEQYF. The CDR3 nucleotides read TGTGCCAGCACGTTACTAGCGGGAGAGGGGGTTAACTCCTACGAGCAGTACTTC.

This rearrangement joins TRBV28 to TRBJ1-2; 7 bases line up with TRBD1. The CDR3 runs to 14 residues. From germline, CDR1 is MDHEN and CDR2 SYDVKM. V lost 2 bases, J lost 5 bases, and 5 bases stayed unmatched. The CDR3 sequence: CASSLGGGAYGYTF. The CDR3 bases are TGTGCCAGCAGTTTAGGAGGGGGCGCATATGGCTACACCTTC.

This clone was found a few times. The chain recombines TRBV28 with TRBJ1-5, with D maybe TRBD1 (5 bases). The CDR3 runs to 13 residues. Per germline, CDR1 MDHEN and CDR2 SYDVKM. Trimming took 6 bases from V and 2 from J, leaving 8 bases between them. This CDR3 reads CASRETGNQPQHF. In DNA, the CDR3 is TGTGCCAGCAGGGAGACAGGCAATCAGCCCCAGCATTTT.

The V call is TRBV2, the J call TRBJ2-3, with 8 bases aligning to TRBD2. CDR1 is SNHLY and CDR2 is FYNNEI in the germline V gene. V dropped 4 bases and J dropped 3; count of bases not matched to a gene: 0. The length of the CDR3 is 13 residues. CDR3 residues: CASSASGTDTQYF. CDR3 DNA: TGTGCCAGCAGTGCTAGCGGGACAGATACGCAGTATTTT.

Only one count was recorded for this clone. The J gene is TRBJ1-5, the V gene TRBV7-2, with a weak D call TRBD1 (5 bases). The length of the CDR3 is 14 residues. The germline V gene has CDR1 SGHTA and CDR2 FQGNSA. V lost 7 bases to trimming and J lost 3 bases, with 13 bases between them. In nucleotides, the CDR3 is TGTGCCAGCACTTGGGGCGGTTCCAATCAGCCCCAGCATTTT. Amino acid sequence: CASTWGGSNQPQHF.

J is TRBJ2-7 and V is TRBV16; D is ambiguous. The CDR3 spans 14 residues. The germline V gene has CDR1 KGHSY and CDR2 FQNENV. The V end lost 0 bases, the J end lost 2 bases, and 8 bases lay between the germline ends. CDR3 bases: TGTGCCAGCAGCCAATCGAGAAAAACCTACGAGCAGTACTTC. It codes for CASSQSRKTYEQYF.

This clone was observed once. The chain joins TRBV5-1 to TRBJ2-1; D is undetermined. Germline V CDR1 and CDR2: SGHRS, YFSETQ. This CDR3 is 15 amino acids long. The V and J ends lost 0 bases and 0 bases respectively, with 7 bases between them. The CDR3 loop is CASSLGLSSYNEQFF. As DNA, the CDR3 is TGCGCCAGCAGCTTGGGACTTAGCTCCTACAATGAGCAGTTCTTC.

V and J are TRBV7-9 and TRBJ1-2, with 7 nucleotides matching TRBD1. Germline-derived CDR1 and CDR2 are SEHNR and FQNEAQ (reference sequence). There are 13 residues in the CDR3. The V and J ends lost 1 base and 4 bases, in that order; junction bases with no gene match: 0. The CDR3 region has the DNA TGTGCCAGCAGCTTAGGGGACAGCTATGGCTACACCTTC. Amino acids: CASSLGDSYGYTF.

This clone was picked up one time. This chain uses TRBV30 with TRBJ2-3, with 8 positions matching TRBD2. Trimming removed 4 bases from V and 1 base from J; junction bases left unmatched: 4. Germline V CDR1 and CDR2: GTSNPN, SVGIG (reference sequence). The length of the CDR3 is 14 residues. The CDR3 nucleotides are TGTGCCTGGAACGGGAGGGCCGGCACAGATACGCAGTATTTT. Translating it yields CAWNGRAGTDTQYF.

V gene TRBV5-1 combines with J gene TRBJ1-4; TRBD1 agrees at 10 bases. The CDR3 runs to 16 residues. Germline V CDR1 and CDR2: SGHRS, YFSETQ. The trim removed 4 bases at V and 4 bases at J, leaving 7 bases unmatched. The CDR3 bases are TGCGCCAGCAGCACCAGACAGGGGGCGCGTAATGAAAAACTGTTTTTT. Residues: CASSTRQGARNEKLFF. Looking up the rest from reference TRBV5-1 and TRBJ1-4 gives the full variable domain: KAGVTQTPRYLIKTRGQQVTLSCSPISGHRSVSWYQQTPGQGLQFLFEYFSETQRNKGNFPGRFSGRQFSNSRSEMNVSTLELGDSALYLCASSTRQGARNEKLFFGSGTQLSVL.

CDR3 sequence reads: CSATVEGIQYF. The CDR3 DNA reads as TGCAGTGCTACCGTCGAGGGGATTCAGTACTTC. The rearrangement links TRBV20-1 to TRBJ2-4, with D perhaps given as TRBD1 or TRBD2 (5 bases each). The CDR3 sequence is 11 residues long. Per germline, CDR1 DFQATT and CDR2 SNEGSKA (reference sequence). V was pared by 4 bases and J by 10 bases, with 11 bases between.

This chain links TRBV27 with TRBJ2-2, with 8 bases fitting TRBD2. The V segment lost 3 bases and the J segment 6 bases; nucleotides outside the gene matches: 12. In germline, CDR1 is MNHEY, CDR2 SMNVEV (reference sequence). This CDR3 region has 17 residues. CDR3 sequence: CASSFLWEAGVSGELFF. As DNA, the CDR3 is TGTGCCAGCAGTTTCCTTTGGGAAGCGGGAGTCTCCGGGGAGCTGTTTTTT.